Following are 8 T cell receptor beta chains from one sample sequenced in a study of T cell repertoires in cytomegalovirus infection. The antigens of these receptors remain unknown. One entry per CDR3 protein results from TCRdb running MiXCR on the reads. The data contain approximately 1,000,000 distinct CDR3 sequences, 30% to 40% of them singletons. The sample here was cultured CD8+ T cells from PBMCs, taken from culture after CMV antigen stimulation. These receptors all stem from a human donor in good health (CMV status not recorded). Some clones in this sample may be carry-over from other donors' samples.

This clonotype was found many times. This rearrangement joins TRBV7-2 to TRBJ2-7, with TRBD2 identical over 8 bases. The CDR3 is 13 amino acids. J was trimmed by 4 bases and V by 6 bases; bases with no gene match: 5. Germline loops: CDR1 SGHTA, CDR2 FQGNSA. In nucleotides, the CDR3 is TGTGCCAGCAGTCTCGGGGGGGGATACGAGCAGTACGTC. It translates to CASSLGGGYEQYV.

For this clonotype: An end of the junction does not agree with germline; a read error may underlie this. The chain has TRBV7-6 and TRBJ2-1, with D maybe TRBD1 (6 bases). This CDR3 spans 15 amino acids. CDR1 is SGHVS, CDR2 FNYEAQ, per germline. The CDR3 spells CASSLEQGIWHEQFF. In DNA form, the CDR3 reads TGTGCTAGCAGCTTAGAACAGGGTATCTGGCATGAGCAGTTCTTC.

In DNA form, the CDR3 reads TGTGCCAGCAGTTACTCGACAGGGTACCGATCCTACGAGCAGTACTTC. This translates into CASSYSTGYRSYEQYF. This rearrangement joins TRBV6-8 to TRBJ2-7; 7 bases line up with TRBD1. The CDR3 is made up of 16 amino acids. The J segment lost 1 base and the V segment lost 0 bases, leaving 6 bases of the junction unmatched. Germline V gives CDR1 MNHGY, CDR2 SAAAGT.

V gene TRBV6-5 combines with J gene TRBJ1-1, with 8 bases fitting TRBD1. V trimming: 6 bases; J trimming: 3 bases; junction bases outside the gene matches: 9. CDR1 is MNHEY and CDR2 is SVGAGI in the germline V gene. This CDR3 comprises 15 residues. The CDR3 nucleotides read TGTGCCAGCAGGTGGACAGGGAACTCCGACACTGAAGCTTTCTTT. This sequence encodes CASRWTGNSDTEAFF.

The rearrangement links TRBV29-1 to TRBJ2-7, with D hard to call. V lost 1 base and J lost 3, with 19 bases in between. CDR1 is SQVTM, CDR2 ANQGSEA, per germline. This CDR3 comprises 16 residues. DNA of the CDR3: TGCAGCGTTGAAGTTCGGAAAAAGGGTATTGGCTACGAGCAGTACTTC. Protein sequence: CSVEVRKKGIGYEQYF.

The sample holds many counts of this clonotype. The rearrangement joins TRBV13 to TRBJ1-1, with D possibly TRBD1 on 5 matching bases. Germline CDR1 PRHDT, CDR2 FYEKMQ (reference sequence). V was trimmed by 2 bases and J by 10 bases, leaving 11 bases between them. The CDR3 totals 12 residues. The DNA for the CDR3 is TGTGCCAGCAGCTTAACACAGGTTCGAGCTTTCTTT. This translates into CASSLTQVRAFF.

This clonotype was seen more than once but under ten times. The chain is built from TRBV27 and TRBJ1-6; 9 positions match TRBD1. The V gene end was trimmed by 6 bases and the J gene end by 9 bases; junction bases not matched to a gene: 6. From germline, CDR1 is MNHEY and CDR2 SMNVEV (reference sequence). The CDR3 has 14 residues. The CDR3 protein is CASRPGTGFSPLHF. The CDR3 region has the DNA TGTGCCAGCAGACCCGGGACAGGGTTTTCACCCCTCCACTTT.

The CDR3 nucleotides read TGTGCCAGCAGTCGGGTTGACAGGGAATATGGGAGCTCCTACAATGAGCAGTTCTTC. Translation gives CASSRVDREYGSSYNEQFF. The V call is TRBV28, the J call TRBJ2-1; 7 bases are shared with TRBD1. The V segment lost 5 bases and the J segment 0 bases; nucleotides outside the gene matches: 16. CDR1 and CDR2 (germline): MDHEN, SYDVKM. This CDR3 comprises 19 residues.